This T cell receptor (beta chain) was recorded in a study of blood T cell repertoires in COVID-19. As for the study in general: Donors in the United States, Italy and Spain gave samples during acute or convalescent COVID-19.

In the study's own analysis: Nucleated cell counts were estimated from reference gene primer amplification. Sequencing used immunoSEQ multiplex PCR; TCRdb keeps in-frame clones, though not all of them. That table gives V, J and clone size, and the DNA gave D and trimming. The sample yields more than 95,000 clones, approximately 86% seen once. V lost 6 bases to trimming and J lost 8 bases, with 19 bases between them. This CDR3 comprises 14 residues. Germline V gives CDR1 SGHVS, CDR2 FQNEAQ. The clonotype originates from a human donor in a cohort sampled during active COVID-19. Sequencing input: peripheral blood. This sequence joins TRBV7-8 and TRBJ1-2, with D possibly TRBD1 on 6 matching bases. In DNA form, the CDR3 reads TGTGCCAGCAGGTCGGCCAGGGGCCCAGGCGGCTACACCTTC. Translated: CASRSARGPGGYTF. The variable domain in full, completed from reference TRBV7-8 and TRBJ1-2, reads GAGVSQSPRYKVAKRGQDVALRCDPISGHVSLFWYQQALGQGPEFLTYFQNEAQLDKSGLPSDRFFAERPEGSVSTLKIQRTQQEDSAVYLCASRSARGPGGYTFGSGTRLTVV.